The T cell receptor (beta chain) described here comes from a study of T cell responses to AZD1222 COVID-19 vaccine. Germline CDR1 reads MNHEY; CDR2 reads SVGAGI. J was trimmed by 4 bases and V by 7 bases; bases with no gene match: 8. CDR3 size: 15 residues. Repertoires were generated with immunoSEQ multiplex PCR, while TCRdb's copy carries only in-frame clones and drops some. The data contain some 150,000 clones, roughly 93% of them singletons. This clone was observed once. V is TRBV6-5 and J is TRBJ2-3; 10 bases line up with TRBD2. Specimen: peripheral blood, collected on day 0 of AZD1222 vaccination. The TCR originated in an adult in good health. The DNA of the CDR3 is TGTGCCAGCACTCGCTTAGCGGGGGGAGCAGATACGCAGTATTTT. Its protein product is CASTRLAGGADTQYF.